The entry that follows covers one TCR beta chain sequence. Its antigen remains undetermined. The germline gene is not matched at one end of the junction; a read error may be the cause. The cohort comprised around 700 healthy bone marrow donors. All cohort members were sampled while nominally healthy, although unrecorded immune exposures were likely present. The donor tested CMV seropositive and was one of the 289 seropositive cohort members. A peripheral blood sample was provided by each donor, and peripheral blood mononuclear cells were used for TCR beta sequencing. The Qiagen DNeasy Blood Extraction Kit was used to extract genomic DNA from the blood cell samples. This sample is drawn from a study of cytomegalovirus exposure and HLA in healthy donors (TCRdb year 2017). Study-level background: An earlier analysis of several hundred of the donors reported roughly 300 Gb of sequence data and around 120 million unique TCR beta sequences from 150 million to 200 million T cells. An early release covering roughly 600 HLA-typed donors comprised approximately 300 gigabases of sequencing data and about 90 million unique TCR sequences. Of the 398 genotyped donors, 81% fell in the genetic ancestry cluster associated with self-reported Caucasian donors. The study aimed to test whether cataloging public T cell receptors could reveal signatures of past pathogen exposure. The T cell repertoires of 700 or so subjects were profiled by immunosequencing and related to cytomegalovirus serostatus. A separate validation cohort of roughly 110 different subjects was used in addition to the approximately 640-subject first cohort. The study combined high-throughput TCR immunosequencing, statistical association of individual TCRs with disease status, and machine learning to predict cytomegalovirus infection status. To study patterns of TCR occurrence, a later analysis re-analyzed previously published TCR beta repertoires from 666 donors and added high-resolution HLA genotyping. In the later analysis, no new phenotypic data were used to find candidate immune exposures; instead, reliance was placed on TCR beta sequences and their occurrence across donors. To decide whether each TCR beta V gene segment behaved as functional or pseudogenic, an earlier analysis of several hundred of the donors relied on high-throughput TCR beta sequencing. Donor age, sex, ethnicity and CMV serostatus were compiled together with the repertoire data. Genome-wide SNP genotypes for about three fifths of the roughly 700 donors were used in a later genetic analysis, which treated that subset as a discovery cohort. Every discovery cohort repertoire had been produced on one sequencing platform. Both class I and class II loci were covered by HLA typing, at four-digit resolution. The number of donors typed differed by locus, with roughly 629-640 for A, B, C, DRB1 and DQB1, roughly 520 for DQA1, over 600 for DPA1, and some 450 for DPB1. Several DR-DQ haplotypes were handled as single units for association and clustering because linkage in the cohort was strong. Among 300 to 450 genotyped donors of the cohort, an average of approximately 240,000 unique TCR beta nucleotide sequences were sequenced per donor, roughly 18% of them non-productive. Overall study results and their limits: In this cohort, only TCR beta chains were sequenced, and detectable features were limited by the absence of alpha or paired-chain data. A later analysis associated about 17,000 TCR beta sequences with specific HLA alleles at a false discovery rate of 0.05. Because HLA typing was unavailable for some donors at each locus, only the typed subset was used in association tests. Linkage disequilibrium might explain the correlated functional status among segregating V segments, but an unknown experimental factor could not be excluded. In both the original and validation cohorts, the classifier was reported to diagnose cytomegalovirus status with high specificity and sensitivity. Seventeen rarely observed V segments, including chromosome 9 orphons, were excluded from the earlier analysis of a few hundred of the donors because counts were too low. In a later analysis, the rate of TCR association differed among HLA loci, with DRB1 alleles having the most associated TCRs and HLA-C alleles having the fewest. Compared with equally common non-associated chains, HLA-associated TCR beta chains in a later analysis were more clonally expanded and had lower generation probabilities. A few of the identified cytomegalovirus-associated TCR beta chains were confirmed in vitro to be specific for cytomegalovirus antigens. In a later genetic analysis, fewer N-insertions in productive TCRs were reported among donors in an Asian-associated ancestry cluster than the roughly 710-donor mean. In a later analysis, most CMV-associated TCR beta chains were found to appear HLA-restricted, with HLA associations seemingly driven largely by CMV exposure. According to the authors, the approach could potentially be generalized to other disease states and immunological phenotypes. A group of highly shared sequence variants was considered likely to be a technical artifact of the sequencing pipeline. When HLA alleles, especially DR and DQ, strongly co-occurred, attributing TCR associations to individual alleles was difficult. Some IMGT-functional V segments, including TRBV6-2 and TRBV6-3, could not be told apart with the 87-base-pair reads, so those segments were excluded. A further reported finding was that TCR beta sequences accurately predicted the HLA-A and HLA-B alleles for most subjects in the first cohort. Across donors, most TCR sequences were observed very rarely, whereas some public TCRs were present in many individuals. A later analysis reported that several top co-occurrence clusters appeared linked to parvovirus B19, influenza, CMV and Epstein-Barr virus. The presence/absence analyses assumed that sequencing depth was roughly uniform across donors, and that assumption may not be true. Broadly in line with IMGT annotations, most TCR beta V segments showed up in productive rearrangements about 87% or about 30% of the time in an earlier analysis of around 550 of the donors. An association between a missense DCLRE1C variant and V-gene and J-gene trimming of TCR beta chains was found in a later genetic analysis and replicated in an independent cohort. The study gave a list of under 200 TCR beta chains associated with cytomegalovirus. Immune exposure information for the cohort was limited to CMV serostatus.

CDR1 DFQATT and CDR2 SNEGSKA were looked up in the germline V gene (reference sequence). Spanning cysteine to phenylalanine, the CDR3 consists of 11 amino acids. Just the 33-base CDR3 DNA is kept, in frame starting at base 1. The protocol used for the library was the immunoSEQ multiplex PCR assay. For the multiplex PCR, a mixture combining 60 forward primers for TCR Vbeta segments and 13 reverse primers for TCR Jbeta segments was used. The CDR3 region of rearranged TCR beta genes was amplified from genomic DNA by a multiplex PCR assay. Amplified TCR beta libraries were sequenced as 87-base-pair reads on the Illumina HiSeq System. The study's processing was this. In a later analysis, 77 million or so unique TCR beta chains were counted across the 650 to 700 repertoires, and roughly 11 million of these chains were shared by at least two donors. Raw reads were error-corrected and collapsed into unique sequences by a nearest-neighbor algorithm in which closely related sequences were merged to remove PCR and sequencing errors. V, D and J gene segments were assigned by aligning CDR3 sequences to IMGT reference sequences. For a sequence to be retained, a match of at least six nucleotides was required to both a V gene segment and a J gene segment. Rearrangements were called productive when the CDR3 lacked stop codons and stayed in frame with V and J; all others were non-productive. Following IMGT convention, CDR3 was defined as the stretch from the second conserved V-encoded cysteine up to the conserved J-encoded phenylalanine. The earlier analysis of roughly 590 of the donors excluded sequences that lacked an unambiguous match to a single V gene segment. In an earlier analysis of approximately 500 of the donors, a V segment was called functional when productive rearrangements were above 56.7%, and segregating when the standard deviation between donors exceeded 5%. To diagnose cytomegalovirus status from the catalog of TCR beta chain sequences, a statistical classification framework was built. In a later analysis, TCR nucleotide sequences were compared against IMGT/GENE-DB human TR gene sequences so that V and J genes could be assigned. A later analysis assigned CDR3 sequences and most-parsimonious VDJ recombination scenarios with the TCRdist pipeline. In a later analysis, every TCR beta chain was defined by the combination of its CDR3 amino acid sequence and its V-gene family, and reads without a unique V-gene family were dropped. A later analysis removed 592 highly shared, low-generation-probability nucleotide sequences to deal with suspected cross-contamination and a sequencing artifact. In a later analysis, a clonal expansion index was calculated for each public chain from normalized within-repertoire ranks of inferred template counts. In a later analysis, generation probabilities were computed using a VDJ recombination model fitted to out-of-frame rearrangements, and the results were checked against IGoR. Hypergeometric tests were used in a later analysis to score TCR-TCR, TCR-HLA and TCR-CMV co-occurrence, with a repertoire-size bias correction applied to the TCR pairs. In a later analysis, false discovery rates were estimated by permuting HLA or CMV assignments 20 times. In a later analysis, co-occurring TCRs were grouped with DBSCAN, and TCRdist sequence similarity was added when clustering was performed within HLA-allele-positive subsets. Repertoires with fewer than 30,000 or more than 120,000 public chains, plus five repertoires with anomalous nucleotide sharing, were excluded from co-occurrence clustering. TCRdb re-hosts the immuneACCESS table, in-frame sequences only. Its copies lack some clones; in the studies checked, an unresolved V gene accounts for under half of them, and the cause for the rest is not known. D and trimming come from the DNA, and the V and J calls and clone size come from that table. Here the sample has about 120,000 clones; around 66% occur a single time. Approximately 8% of the sample is held by the ten biggest clonotypes.

Recombination connected TRBV20-1 to TRBJ2-1; TRBD2 matches 13 bases in the middle. The TCR was taken from a woman aged 40 to 55 in good health and CMV-seropositive. Sequencing was done on a sample of PBMCs. The DNA sequence is given as TGCAGTACTAGCGGGGGGGTTGAGCAGTTCTTC. Translated, it gives CSTSGGVEQFF.